The rows below give T cell receptor beta chains drawn from one sample of a study of blood T cells in healthy people across ages. TCRdb called the 5' RACE reads again in MiXCR, with one record for every CDR3 protein. The sample includes some 800,000 distinct CDR3 sequences, 20% to 25% seen only once; the top ten take under 4.5%. In addition, the sample was reused for a study of T cells of mothers and their children.

The sample taken for sequencing was blood. The receptors shown here come from a boy between 10 and 17 years old in good health. Both conserved end residues are part of each CDR3. The order of the fields is clone size, D gene, V gene, J gene, CDR3 protein. D genes are given only for firm matches. Some rows have no size entry. The others give once, few or many, or a class for an expanded clone.

few,TRBD1,TRBV29-1,TRBJ2-7,CSVVGQGLQEQYF
.,.,TRBV28,TRBJ2-7,CASSPPYVYSYEQYF
.,.,TRBV10-3,TRBJ2-7,CAISGGQGSYEQYF
few,TRBD2,TRBV10-3,TRBJ2-5,CAISGSGRGGETQYF
.,.,TRBV29-1,TRBJ2-1,CSVGAAEQFF
.,.,TRBV3-1,TRBJ2-3,CASSQDTPISRGPEDTQYF
.,.,TRBV25-1,TRBJ2-6,CASTGAGANVLTF
.,.,TRBV7-9,TRBJ2-1,CASSLDRSWAEQFF
.,.,TRBV12-2,TRBJ2-7,CASRPSRGEPREQYF
.,TRBD1,TRBV6-1,TRBJ2-1,CASSERPGTGPLNEQFF
.,.,TRBV28,TRBJ2-1,CASLGRELSEQFF
few,.,TRBV29-1,TRBJ1-1,CSVEDRHGGDTEAFF
.,.,TRBV28,TRBJ2-1,CASSFLEGTYNEQFF
.,.,TRBV28,TRBJ2-2,CASSLFWGEKTSGELFF
.,.,TRBV7-2,TRBJ2-7,CASSFEGTASYEQYF
.,.,TRBV28,TRBJ1-1,CASSATNTEAFF
.,.,TRBV7-2,TRBJ2-1,CASRPLGYNEQFF
.,TRBD2,TRBV4-3,TRBJ2-7,CASSQGPLAGGIYEQYF
.,.,TRBV29-1,TRBJ2-7,CSVESDYEQYF